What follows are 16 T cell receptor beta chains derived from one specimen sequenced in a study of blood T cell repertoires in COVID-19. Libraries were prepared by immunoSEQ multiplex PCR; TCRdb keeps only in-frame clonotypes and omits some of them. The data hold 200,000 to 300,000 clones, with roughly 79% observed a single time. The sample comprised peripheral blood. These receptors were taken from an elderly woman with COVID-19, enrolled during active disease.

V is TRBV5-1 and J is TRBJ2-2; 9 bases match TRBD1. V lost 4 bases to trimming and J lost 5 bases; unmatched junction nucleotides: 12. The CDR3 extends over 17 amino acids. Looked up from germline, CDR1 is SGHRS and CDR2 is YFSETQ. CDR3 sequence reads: CASSPTGGASLTGELFF. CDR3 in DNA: TGCGCCAGCAGCCCTACAGGGGGCGCGTCCCTGACCGGGGAGCTGTTTTTT. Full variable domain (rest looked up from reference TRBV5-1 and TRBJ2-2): KAGVTQTPRYLIKTRGQQVTLSCSPISGHRSVSWYQQTPGQGLQFLFEYFSETQRNKGNFPGRFSGRQFSNSRSEMNVSTLELGDSALYLCASSPTGGASLTGELFFGEGSRLTVL.

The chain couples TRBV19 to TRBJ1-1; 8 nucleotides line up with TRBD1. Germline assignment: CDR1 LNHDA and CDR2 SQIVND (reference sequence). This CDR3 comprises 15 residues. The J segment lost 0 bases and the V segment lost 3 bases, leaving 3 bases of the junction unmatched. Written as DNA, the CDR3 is TGTGCCAGTAGTATCCCAGGGGGCATGAACACTGAAGCTTTCTTT. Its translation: CASSIPGGMNTEAFF.

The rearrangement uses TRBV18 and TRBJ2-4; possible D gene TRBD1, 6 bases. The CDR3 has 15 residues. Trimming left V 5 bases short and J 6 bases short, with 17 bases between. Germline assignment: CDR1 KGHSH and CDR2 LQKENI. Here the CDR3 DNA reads TGTGCCAGCTCAACCGCTCCGGACAGAGCAAACATTCAGTACTTC. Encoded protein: CASSTAPDRANIQYF. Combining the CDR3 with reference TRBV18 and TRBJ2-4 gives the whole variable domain NAGVMQNPRHLVRRRGQEARLRCSPMKGHSHVYWYRQLPEEGLKFMVYLQKENIIDESGMPKERFSAEFPKEGPSILRIQQVVRGDSAAYFCASSTAPDRANIQYFGAGTRLSVL.

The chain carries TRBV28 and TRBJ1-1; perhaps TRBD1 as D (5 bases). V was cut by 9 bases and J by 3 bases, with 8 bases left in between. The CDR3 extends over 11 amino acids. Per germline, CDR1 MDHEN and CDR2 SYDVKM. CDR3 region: CASSGYTEAFF. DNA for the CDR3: TGTGCCAGTTCAGGGTACACTGAAGCTTTCTTT.

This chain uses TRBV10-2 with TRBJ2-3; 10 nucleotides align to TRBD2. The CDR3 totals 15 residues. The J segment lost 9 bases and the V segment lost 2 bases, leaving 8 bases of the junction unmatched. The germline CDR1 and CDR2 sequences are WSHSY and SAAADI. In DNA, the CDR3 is TGCGCCAGCAGTGAGCCAGCGGGGGGGCTCGAAACGCAGTATTTT. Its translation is CASSEPAGGLETQYF.

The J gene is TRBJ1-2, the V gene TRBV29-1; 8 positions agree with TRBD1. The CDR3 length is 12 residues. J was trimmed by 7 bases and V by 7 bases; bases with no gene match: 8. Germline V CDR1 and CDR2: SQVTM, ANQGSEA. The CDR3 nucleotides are TGCAGCGGTATGACAGGGGCGCCTGGCTACACCTTC. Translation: CSGMTGAPGYTF.

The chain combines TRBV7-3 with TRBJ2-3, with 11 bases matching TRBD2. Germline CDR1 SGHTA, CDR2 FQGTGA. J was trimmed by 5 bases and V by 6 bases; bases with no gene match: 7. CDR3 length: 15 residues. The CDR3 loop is CASSHSGGAGDTQYF. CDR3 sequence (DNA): TGTGCCAGCAGTCATAGCGGGGGGGCTGGAGATACGCAGTATTTT.

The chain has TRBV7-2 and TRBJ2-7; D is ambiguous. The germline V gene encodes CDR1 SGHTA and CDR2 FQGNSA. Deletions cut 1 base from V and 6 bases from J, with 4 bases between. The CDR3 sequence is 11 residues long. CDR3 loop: CASSLVSEQYF. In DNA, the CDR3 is TGTGCCAGCAGCTTAGTATCCGAGCAGTACTTC.

CDR3 amino acids: CASSHLGLDEQYF. CDR3 bases: TGTGCCAGCAGCCACCTTGGCCTGGACGAGCAGTACTTC. The rearrangement joins TRBV3-1 (or the pseudogene TRBV3-2) to TRBJ2-7; D is uncertain. The V and J ends lost 3 bases and 5 bases respectively, with 11 bases between them. The CDR3 covers 13 residues. Germline V gene sequence: CDR1 LGHDT, CDR2 YNNKEL (reference sequence).

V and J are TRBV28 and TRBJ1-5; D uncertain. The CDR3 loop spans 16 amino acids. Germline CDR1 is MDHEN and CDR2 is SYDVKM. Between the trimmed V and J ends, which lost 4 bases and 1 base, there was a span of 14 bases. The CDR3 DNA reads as TGTGCCAGCAGTTCGCAGGCTATCTTAAGCAATCAGCCCCAGCATTTT. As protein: CASSSQAILSNQPQHF.

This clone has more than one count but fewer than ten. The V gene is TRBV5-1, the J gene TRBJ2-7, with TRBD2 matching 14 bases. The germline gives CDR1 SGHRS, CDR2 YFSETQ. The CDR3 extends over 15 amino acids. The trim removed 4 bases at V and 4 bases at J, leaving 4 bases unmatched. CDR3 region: CASSGGLAGVYEQYF. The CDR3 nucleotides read TGCGCCAGCAGCGGGGGACTAGCGGGAGTGTACGAGCAGTACTTC.

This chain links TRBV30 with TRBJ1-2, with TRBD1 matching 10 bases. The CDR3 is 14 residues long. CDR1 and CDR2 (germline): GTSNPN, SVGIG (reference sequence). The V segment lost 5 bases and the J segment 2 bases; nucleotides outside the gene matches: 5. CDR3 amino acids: CAWVWDRGNYGYTF. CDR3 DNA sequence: TGTGCCTGGGTCTGGGACAGGGGAAACTATGGCTACACCTTC.

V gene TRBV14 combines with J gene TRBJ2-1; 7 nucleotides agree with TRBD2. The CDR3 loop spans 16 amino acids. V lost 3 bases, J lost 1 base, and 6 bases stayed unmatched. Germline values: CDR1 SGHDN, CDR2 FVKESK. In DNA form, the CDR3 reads TGTGCCAGCAGCCAGATCTCGGGACTATCCTACAATGAGCAGTTCTTC. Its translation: CASSQISGLSYNEQFF.

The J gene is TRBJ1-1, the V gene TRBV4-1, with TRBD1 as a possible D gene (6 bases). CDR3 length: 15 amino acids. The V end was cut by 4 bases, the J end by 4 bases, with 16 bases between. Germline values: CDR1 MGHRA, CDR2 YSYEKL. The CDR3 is CASSPAGAGVTEAFF. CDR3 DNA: TGCGCCAGCAGCCCAGCAGGGGCAGGGGTCACTGAAGCTTTCTTT.

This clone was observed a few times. In DNA form, the CDR3 reads TGCGCCAGCAGCCCAACCGGACAGGGAACCTATGGCTACACCTTC. Protein: CASSPTGQGTYGYTF. The chain has TRBV4-1 and TRBJ1-2, with 8 bases fitting TRBD1. This CDR3 contains 15 residues. V lost 4 bases, J lost 4 bases, and 8 bases stayed unmatched. From germline, CDR1 is MGHRA and CDR2 YSYEKL.

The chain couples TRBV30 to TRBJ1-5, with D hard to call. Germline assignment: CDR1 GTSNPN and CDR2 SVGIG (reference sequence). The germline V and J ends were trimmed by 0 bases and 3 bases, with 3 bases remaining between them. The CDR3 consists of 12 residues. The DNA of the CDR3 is TGTGCCTGGAGTGTTAACAATCAGCCCCAGCATTTT. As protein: CAWSVNNQPQHF.